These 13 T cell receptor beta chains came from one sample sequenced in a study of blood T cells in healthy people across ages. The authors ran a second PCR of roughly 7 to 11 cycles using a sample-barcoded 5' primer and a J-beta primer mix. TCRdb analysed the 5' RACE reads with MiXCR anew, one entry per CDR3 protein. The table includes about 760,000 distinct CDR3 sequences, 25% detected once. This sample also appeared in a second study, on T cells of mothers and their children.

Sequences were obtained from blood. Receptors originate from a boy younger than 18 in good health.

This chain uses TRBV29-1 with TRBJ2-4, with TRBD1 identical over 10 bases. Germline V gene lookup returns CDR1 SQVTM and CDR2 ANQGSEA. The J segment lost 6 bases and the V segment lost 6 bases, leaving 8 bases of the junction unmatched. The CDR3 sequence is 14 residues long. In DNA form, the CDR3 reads TGCAGCGTAATAAGACAGGGGGCAGGAAACATTCAGTACTTC. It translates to CSVIRQGAGNIQYF.

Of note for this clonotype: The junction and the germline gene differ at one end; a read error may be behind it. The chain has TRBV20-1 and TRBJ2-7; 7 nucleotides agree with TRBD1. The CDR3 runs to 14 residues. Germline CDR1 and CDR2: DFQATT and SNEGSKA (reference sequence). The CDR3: CSARERGQSYEQYF. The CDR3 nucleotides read TGCAGTGCTCGAGAAAGGGGACAGAGCTACGAGCAGTACTTC.

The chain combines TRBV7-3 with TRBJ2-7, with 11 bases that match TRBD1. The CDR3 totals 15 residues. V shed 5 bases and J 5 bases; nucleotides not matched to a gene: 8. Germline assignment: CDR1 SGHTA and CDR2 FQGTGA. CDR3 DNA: TGTGCCAGCAGCCCGGGGACAGGGGGTTTCCACGAGCAGTACTTC. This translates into CASSPGTGGFHEQYF.

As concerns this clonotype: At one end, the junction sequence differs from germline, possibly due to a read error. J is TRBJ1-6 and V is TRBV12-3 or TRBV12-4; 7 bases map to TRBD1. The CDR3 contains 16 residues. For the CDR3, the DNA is TGTGCCGGCAGCACAACGAGACAGGGAAAGAATTCACCCCTCCACTTT. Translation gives CAGSTTRQGKNSPLHF.

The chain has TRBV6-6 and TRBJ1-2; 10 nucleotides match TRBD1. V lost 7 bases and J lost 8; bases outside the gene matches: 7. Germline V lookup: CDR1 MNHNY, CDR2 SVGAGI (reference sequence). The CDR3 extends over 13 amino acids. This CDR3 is CASTRGQGDGYTF. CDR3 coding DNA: TGTGCCAGCACCCGTGGACAGGGGGACGGCTACACCTTC.

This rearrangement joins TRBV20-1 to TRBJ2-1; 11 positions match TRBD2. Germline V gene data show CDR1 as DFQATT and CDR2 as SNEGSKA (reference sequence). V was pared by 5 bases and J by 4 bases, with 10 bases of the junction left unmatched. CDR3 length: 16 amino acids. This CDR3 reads CSAPGLAGFSYNEQFF. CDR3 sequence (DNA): TGCAGTGCTCCTGGACTAGCGGGCTTTAGTTACAATGAGCAGTTCTTC.

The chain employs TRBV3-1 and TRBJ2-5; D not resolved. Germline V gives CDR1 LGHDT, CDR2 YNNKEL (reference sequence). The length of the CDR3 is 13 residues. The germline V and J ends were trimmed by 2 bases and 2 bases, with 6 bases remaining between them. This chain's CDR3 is CASSQNGQETQYF. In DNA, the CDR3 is TGTGCCAGCAGCCAAAACGGACAAGAGACCCAGTACTTC.

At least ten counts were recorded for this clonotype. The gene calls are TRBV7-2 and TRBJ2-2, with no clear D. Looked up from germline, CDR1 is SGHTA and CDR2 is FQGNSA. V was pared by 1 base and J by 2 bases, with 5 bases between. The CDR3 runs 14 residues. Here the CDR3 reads CASSLGENTGELFF. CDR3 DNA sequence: TGTGCCAGCAGCTTAGGTGAAAACACCGGGGAGCTGTTTTTT.

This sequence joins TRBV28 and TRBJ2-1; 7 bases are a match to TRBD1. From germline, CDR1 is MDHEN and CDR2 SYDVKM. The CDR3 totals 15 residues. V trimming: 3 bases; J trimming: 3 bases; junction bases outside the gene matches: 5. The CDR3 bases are TGTGCCAGCAGTTTGAGGGACAGTTACTACAATGAGCAGTTCTTC. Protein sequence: CASSLRDSYYNEQFF.

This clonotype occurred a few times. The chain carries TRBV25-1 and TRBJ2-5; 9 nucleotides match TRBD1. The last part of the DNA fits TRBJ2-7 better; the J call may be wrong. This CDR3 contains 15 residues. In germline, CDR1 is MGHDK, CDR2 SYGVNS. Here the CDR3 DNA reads TGTGCCAGCAGCACTCCGGGACAGGGATGCTACGAGCAGTACTTC. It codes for CASSTPGQGCYEQYF.

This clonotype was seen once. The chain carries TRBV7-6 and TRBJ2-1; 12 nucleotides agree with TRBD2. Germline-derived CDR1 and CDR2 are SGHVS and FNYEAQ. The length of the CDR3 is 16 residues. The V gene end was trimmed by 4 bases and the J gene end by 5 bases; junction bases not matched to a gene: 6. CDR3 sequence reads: CASSSWTSGTDNEQFF. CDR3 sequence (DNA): TGTGCCAGCAGCTCCTGGACTAGCGGGACAGACAATGAGCAGTTCTTC.

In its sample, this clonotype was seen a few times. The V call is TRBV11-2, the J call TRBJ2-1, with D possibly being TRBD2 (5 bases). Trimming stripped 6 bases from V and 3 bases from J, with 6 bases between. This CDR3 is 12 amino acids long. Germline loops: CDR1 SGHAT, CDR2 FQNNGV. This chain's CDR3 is CASRRDYNEQFF. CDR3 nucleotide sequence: TGTGCCAGCAGGAGGGACTACAATGAGCAGTTCTTC. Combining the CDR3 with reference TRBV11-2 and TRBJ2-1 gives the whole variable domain EAGVAQSPRYKIIEKRQSVAFWCNPISGHATLYWYQQILGQGPKLLIQFQNNGVVDDSQLPKDRFSAERLKGVDSTLKIQPAKLEDSAVYLCASRRDYNEQFFGPGTRLTVL.

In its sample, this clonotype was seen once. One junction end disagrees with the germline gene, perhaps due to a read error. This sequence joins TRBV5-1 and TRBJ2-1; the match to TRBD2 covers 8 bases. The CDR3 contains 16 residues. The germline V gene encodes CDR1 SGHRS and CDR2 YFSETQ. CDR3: CSSSLARASGHNEQFF. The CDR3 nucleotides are TGCTCCAGCAGCTTGGCCAGGGCTAGCGGGCACAATGAGCAGTTCTTC.